Listed here are 6 T cell receptor beta chains from one sample, sequenced in a study of T cell clonotyping in hematopoietic cell transplantation. Sequencing was performed with immunoSEQ multiplex PCR; in TCRdb, only in-frame clones are kept and a portion is missing. The sample includes 27,000 or so clones, around 70% of them seen just once. Time point noted: recipient sample about 28 days before transplant, after cytoreduction. The sample here was peripheral blood mononuclear cells, taken before stem cell transplant. Source of these receptors: a man between 50 and 59 years old with myelodysplastic syndrome. Some clones in this sample may be carry-over from other donors' samples.

There are a few counts of this clone. The V and J genes are TRBV6-5 and TRBJ2-7; weak D call: TRBD2 (5 bases). The CDR3 is made up of 11 amino acids. Deletions cut 2 bases from V and 6 bases from J, with 5 bases between. The germline V gene encodes CDR1 MNHEY and CDR2 SVGAGI. For the CDR3, the DNA is TGTGCCAGCAGTTACGGAGGCGAGCAGTACTTC. It encodes CASSYGGEQYF.

This chain connects TRBV23-1 to TRBJ2-3, with D possibly TRBD1 on 6 matching bases. TRBV23-1 is designated an ORF whose function remains uncertain. V gave up 6 bases and J gave up 2 bases, with 12 bases separating them. This CDR3 spans 14 amino acids. For the CDR3, the DNA is TGCGCCAGCAGGGCACAGGGATCCACAGATACGCAGTATTTT. This sequence encodes CASRAQGSTDTQYF.

This clone showed up just a few times. V and J are TRBV10-3 and TRBJ1-2; D uncertain. Trimming pared 3 bases from V and 4 bases from J, leaving 6 bases between. Germline CDR1 and CDR2: ENHRY and SYGVKD. This CDR3 comprises 12 residues. The CDR3 DNA reads TGTGCCATCAGTGACCCTAGCTATGGCTACACCTTC. Its protein product is CAISDPSYGYTF.

This rearrangement joins TRBV2 to TRBJ2-3, with 11 bases identical to TRBD2. The CDR3 is 15 amino acids. The germline V gene encodes CDR1 SNHLY and CDR2 FYNNEI. With 2 bases clipped from V and 7 bases from J, the junction kept 5 bases outside the gene matches. The CDR3 DNA reads as TGTGCCAGCAGTGAACTAGCGGGAGGCATGAATACGCAGTATTTT. Its protein product is CASSELAGGMNTQYF. The full variable domain, rest sourced from reference TRBV2 and TRBJ2-3, is EPEVTQTPSHQVTQMGQEVILRCVPISNHLYFYWYRQILGQKVEFLVSFYNNEISEKSEIFDDQFSVERPDGSNFTLKIRSTKLEDSAMYFCASSELAGGMNTQYFGPGTRLTVL.

The V gene is TRBV28, the J gene TRBJ2-7; the D gene could be TRBD1 or TRBD2 (5 bases each). The V end was cut by 1 base, the J end by 1 base, with 8 bases between. The CDR3 loop spans 14 amino acids. The germline V gene has CDR1 MDHEN and CDR2 SYDVKM. The CDR3 loop is CASSLLGVSYEQYF. CDR3 sequence (DNA): TGTGCCAGCAGTTTATTGGGGGTGTCCTACGAGCAGTACTTC.

The chain has TRBV5-1 and TRBJ1-6; 9 positions match TRBD1. With V trimmed by 0 bases and J by 8 bases, 6 bases remained unmatched. The CDR3 runs 16 residues. CDR1 is SGHRS and CDR2 is YFSETQ in the germline V gene. This chain's CDR3 is CASSLALTGGYSPLHF. Here the CDR3 DNA reads TGCGCCAGCAGCTTGGCCTTAACAGGGGGCTATTCACCCCTCCACTTT.